These 24 T cell receptor beta chains came from one sample sequenced in a study of blood T cell repertoires in COVID-19. Data came from immunoSEQ multiplex PCR; TCRdb stores just in-frame clones and leaves some out. The sample has about 83,000 clones, about 90% seen once. Sequenced input: peripheral blood. All receptors derive from a human donor in a cohort sampled during active COVID-19.

V is TRBV6-1 and J is TRBJ1-5; 10 bases are a match to TRBD1. J was trimmed by 2 bases and V by 4 bases; bases with no gene match: 8. The CDR3 sequence is 17 residues long. CDR1 MNHNS and CDR2 SASEGT come from the germline V gene. CDR3 sequence (DNA): TGTGCCAGCAGTGGGGGAGCCGGGACAGGGGGCAATCAGCCCCAGCATTTT. This encodes CASSGGAGTGGNQPQHF.

This chain links TRBV9 with TRBJ2-1, with D possibly TRBD2 on 5 matching bases. V was pared by 4 bases and J by 10 bases, with 15 bases between. CDR3 length: 13 residues. Germline CDR1 is SGDLS and CDR2 is YYNGEE. The CDR3 nucleotides read TGTGCCAGCAGCCGGAACCCTAGAGGGGAGCAGTTCTTC. Its translation: CASSRNPRGEQFF.

The V call is TRBV5-1, the J call TRBJ1-6; 7 nucleotides line up with TRBD1. J was trimmed by 6 bases and V by 0 bases; bases with no gene match: 9. The length of the CDR3 is 17 residues. Looked up from germline, CDR1 is SGHRS and CDR2 is YFSETQ. CDR3 DNA sequence: TGCGCCAGCAGCTTGGACTCATCGCGGGACAGTAATTCACCCCTCCACTTT. Translated, it gives CASSLDSSRDSNSPLHF.

This sequence joins TRBV19 and TRBJ1-3; D unclear. The germline CDR1 and CDR2 sequences are LNHDA and SQIVND (reference sequence). V was pared by 4 bases and J by 0 bases, with 7 bases between. This CDR3 spans 14 amino acids. The CDR3 loop reads CASSRGSSGNTIYF. Written as DNA, the CDR3 is TGTGCCAGTAGTAGAGGGAGCTCTGGAAACACCATATATTTT.

The rearrangement uses TRBV10-2 and TRBJ2-1, with 12 bases identical to TRBD2. Germline V CDR1 and CDR2: WSHSY, SAAADI. With V trimmed by 8 bases and J by 5 bases, 10 bases remained unmatched. This CDR3 contains 16 residues. This CDR3 reads CASAHSTSGSHNEQFF. The CDR3 nucleotides are TGCGCCAGCGCCCACTCGACTAGCGGGAGTCACAATGAGCAGTTCTTC.

The CDR3 region is CASSQDDLSVSSPLHF. The CDR3 DNA reads TGCGCCAGCAGCCAAGATGATCTGTCAGTTTCTTCACCCCTCCACTTT. The chain carries TRBV4-3 and TRBJ1-6, with D hard to call. V lost 0 bases, J lost 9 bases, and 15 bases lay in between. CDR1 and CDR2 from the germline V gene are LGHNA and YSLEER. There are 16 residues in the CDR3.

The sample holds one count of this clone. The V and J genes are TRBV19 and TRBJ1-2; a weak D match, TRBD1 (5 bases). V was pared by 0 bases and J by 4 bases, with 12 bases between. CDR1 and CDR2 from the germline V gene are LNHDA and SQIVND (reference sequence). The CDR3 runs to 15 residues. The CDR3, as DNA: TGTGCCAGTAGTATAGATGTACAGGAGTTCTATGGCTACACCTTC. This sequence encodes CASSIDVQEFYGYTF.

The CDR3 here is CASRTSGSGYTF. CDR3 sequence (DNA): TGTGCCAGCAGGACTAGCGGTAGCGGCTACACCTTC. V usage is TRBV2 and J usage is TRBJ1-2, with no clear D. The CDR3 length is 12 residues. Germline-derived CDR1 and CDR2 are SNHLY and FYNNEI. V shed 6 bases and J shed 8 bases, with 13 bases lying between them.

This clone came up once. The chain has TRBV7-3 and TRBJ2-2; 7 bases are a match to TRBD2. The J segment lost 6 bases and the V segment lost 3 bases, leaving 19 bases of the junction unmatched. Germline assignment: CDR1 SGHTA and CDR2 FQGTGA. The length of the CDR3 is 19 residues. CDR3 nucleotide sequence: TGTGCCAGCAGCTTTTCGGCTTTGGTAGCGGGCCGCGCCCCCGGGGAGCTGTTTTTT. Residues: CASSFSALVAGRAPGELFF.

The J gene is TRBJ1-4, the V gene TRBV6-2 or TRBV6-3, with a possible D match to TRBD1 (5 bases). Germline V gene lookup returns CDR1 MNHEY and CDR2 SVGEGT. V was trimmed by 2 bases and J by 7 bases, leaving 14 bases between them. The CDR3 runs 15 residues. The CDR3 DNA reads as TGTGCCAGCAGTTACGAAAGCGGGACCTCTGAAAAACTGTTTTTT. This codes for CASSYESGTSEKLFF.

The DNA for the CDR3 is TGTGCCAGCAGTGAAAGTCTTCCGGGACTAGCCTACAATGAGCAGTTCTTC. Translation gives CASSESLPGLAYNEQFF. The chain combines TRBV25-1 with TRBJ2-1, with 8 bases that match TRBD2. Trimming took 2 bases from V and 2 from J; bases not matched to a gene: 8. Germline V lookup: CDR1 MGHDK, CDR2 SYGVNS. The CDR3 contains 17 residues.

V gene TRBV18 combines with J gene TRBJ2-3, with TRBD1 matching over 10 bases. CDR3 size: 15 residues. Trimming took 5 bases from V and 3 from J; bases not matched to a gene: 5. CDR1 KGHSH and CDR2 LQKENI come from the germline V gene. CDR3 bases: TGTGCCAGCTCAAACGGACAGGGGGAGACAGATACGCAGTATTTT. It translates to CASSNGQGETDTQYF.

The chain couples TRBV11-3 to TRBJ2-3; 9 bases line up with TRBD2. Germline CDR1 SGHNT, CDR2 YENEEA. The CDR3 extends over 17 amino acids. Trimming cost V 3 bases and J 3 bases; bases outside gene matches: 10. The CDR3: CASSFSFLAGVTDTQYF. In DNA form, the CDR3 reads TGTGCCAGCAGCTTTTCCTTCTTAGCGGGAGTAACAGATACGCAGTATTTT.

In this sample, this clone turned up once. This chain uses TRBV6-5 with TRBJ1-1, with TRBD1 matching over 10 bases. Germline CDR1 MNHEY, CDR2 SVGAGI. The V gene end was trimmed by 2 bases and the J gene end by 7 bases; junction bases not matched to a gene: 4. The CDR3 spans 14 residues. CDR3 sequence: CASSYDRGPNEAFF. DNA for the CDR3: TGTGCCAGCAGTTACGACAGGGGGCCCAATGAAGCTTTCTTT.

This chain uses TRBV5-1 with TRBJ1-2; 7 bases fit TRBD1. This CDR3 has 18 amino acids. Germline V gene lookup returns CDR1 SGHRS and CDR2 YFSETQ. The junction had 15 bases not matched to a gene; V was cut back by 0 bases and J by 4 bases. The CDR3 nucleotides are TGCGCCAGCAGCTTGGCCATCTTGTTGACAGGGTTTATCTATGGCTACACCTTC. Protein product: CASSLAILLTGFIYGYTF.

This chain uses TRBV18 with TRBJ2-2; D might be TRBD2 (5 bases). The germline CDR1 and CDR2 sequences are KGHSH and LQKENI. The CDR3 spans 14 residues. V lost 4 bases and J 6 bases, leaving 12 bases between the germline ends. CDR3 DNA: TGTGCCAGCTCACAGGTCGGGGTGTCCGGGGAGCTGTTTTTT. Translating it yields CASSQVGVSGELFF.

This rearrangement joins TRBV14 to TRBJ2-1; TRBD2 aligns across 11 bases. There are 15 residues in the CDR3. Germline loops: CDR1 SGHDN, CDR2 FVKESK. V shed 5 bases and J 3 bases; nucleotides not matched to a gene: 3. The DNA for the CDR3 is TGTGCCAGCAGCAAACTAGCGGGGGTCTACAATGAGCAGTTCTTC. It codes for CASSKLAGVYNEQFF.

This chain uses TRBV11-2 with TRBJ2-3, with a tentative D call TRBD1 (6 bases). CDR1 and CDR2 (germline): SGHAT, FQNNGV. This CDR3 has 15 residues. V was pared by 6 bases and J by 0 bases, with 13 bases between. The CDR3 protein is CASSKGQPSTDTQYF. In DNA form, the CDR3 reads TGTGCCAGCAGTAAGGGACAACCTAGCACAGATACGCAGTATTTT.

V is TRBV24-1 and J is TRBJ1-2; the D gene is possibly TRBD1 (5 bases). V lost 7 bases and J 3 bases, leaving 8 bases between the germline ends. The CDR3 runs 12 residues. Germline assignment: CDR1 KGHDR and CDR2 SFDVKD. In DNA form, the CDR3 reads TGTGCCACCAGCAGGGCTGACTATGGCTACACCTTC. Encoded protein: CATSRADYGYTF.

This chain connects TRBV9 to TRBJ1-1, with no clear D. CDR3 length: 14 amino acids. Trimming left V 0 bases short and J 2 bases short, with 8 bases between. Germline lookup yields CDR1 SGDLS and CDR2 YYNGEE. The CDR3 reads CASSVAGFNTEAFF. For the CDR3, the DNA is TGTGCCAGCAGCGTAGCGGGATTTAACACTGAAGCTTTCTTT. The whole variable domain, remainder taken from reference TRBV9 and TRBJ1-1, is DSGVTQTPKHLITATGQRVTLRCSPRSGDLSVYWYQQSLDQGLQFLIQYYNGEERAKGNILERFSAQQFPDLHSELNLSSLELGDSALYFCASSVAGFNTEAFFGQGTRLTVV.

This rearrangement joins TRBV27 to TRBJ1-6; D is possibly TRBD1 (5 bases). Trimming removed 0 bases from V and 9 bases from J, with 12 bases in between. Germline CDR1 is MNHEY and CDR2 is SMNVEV (reference sequence). CDR3 length: 15 amino acids. CDR3 bases: TGTGCCAGCAGTTTATCAGCGGGGGTCGGTTCACCCCTCCACTTT. This gives the protein CASSLSAGVGSPLHF.

The chain uses TRBV6-5 and TRBJ1-5; no firm D call. There are 12 residues in the CDR3. Trimming took 8 bases from V and 3 from J, leaving 8 bases between them. CDR1 is MNHEY, CDR2 SVGAGI, per germline. The chain's CDR3 is CASSGLNQPQHF. In DNA form, the CDR3 reads TGTGCCAGCTCAGGACTCAATCAGCCCCAGCATTTT.

The chain employs TRBV3-1 (or the pseudogene TRBV3-2) and TRBJ2-3, with a possible D match to TRBD2 (7 bases). The germline V gene has CDR1 LGHDT and CDR2 YNNKEL (reference sequence). CDR3 size: 16 residues. The germline V and J ends were trimmed by 0 bases and 5 bases, with 15 bases remaining between them. Here the CDR3 DNA reads TGTGCCAGCAGCCAAGATATCGCGAGGGGGGGAGATACGCAGTATTTT. It encodes CASSQDIARGGDTQYF.

The gene calls are TRBV4-1 and TRBJ1-5; TRBD1 matches at 8 bases. The junction had 10 bases not matched to a gene; V was cut back by 1 base and J by 2 bases. CDR1 and CDR2 (germline): MGHRA, YSYEKL. There are 18 residues in the CDR3. Written as DNA, the CDR3 is TGCGCCAGCAGCCAAGGACTGGTCAGGGGGCAAGGCAATCAGCCCCAGCATTTT. It translates to CASSQGLVRGQGNQPQHF.